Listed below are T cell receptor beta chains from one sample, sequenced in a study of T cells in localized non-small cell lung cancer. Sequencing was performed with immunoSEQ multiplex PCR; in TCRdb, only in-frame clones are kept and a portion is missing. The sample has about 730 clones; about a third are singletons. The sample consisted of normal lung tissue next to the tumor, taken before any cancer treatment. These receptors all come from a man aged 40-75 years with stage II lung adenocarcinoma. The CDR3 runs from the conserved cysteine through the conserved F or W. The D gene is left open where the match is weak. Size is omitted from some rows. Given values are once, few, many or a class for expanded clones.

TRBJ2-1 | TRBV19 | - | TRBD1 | TGTGCCAGTAGTTCCCAGGGGGTGGGGGAGCAGTTCTTC | CASSSQGVGEQFF
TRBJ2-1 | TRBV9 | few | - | TGTGCCAGCAGCCCGGGCGGAGCAGGTATTGAGCAGTTCTTC | CASSPGGAGIEQFF
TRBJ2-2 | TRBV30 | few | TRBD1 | TGTGCCTGGAGATCACAGGGGAGAGACACCGGGGAGCTGTTTTTT | CAWRSQGRDTGELFF
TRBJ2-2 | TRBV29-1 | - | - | TGCAGCGGGACAAGGATGGGTACCGGGGAGCTGTTTTTT | CSGTRMGTGELFF
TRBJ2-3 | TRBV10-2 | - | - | TGCGCCAGCAGTGAGTACGCTTCCGGGACTTCCTACCGTACGCAGTATTTT | CASSEYASGTSYRTQYF
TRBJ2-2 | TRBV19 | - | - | TGTGCCAGTAGTACCAGGGGGGTCGGGGAGCTGTTTTTT | CASSTRGVGELFF
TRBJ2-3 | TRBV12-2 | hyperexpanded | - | TGTGCAAGTCGCTTAGACCCCCACGAGGAAGGACTGGGCACAGATACGCAGTATTTT | CASRLDPHEEGLGTDTQYF
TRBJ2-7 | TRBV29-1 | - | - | TGCAGCGTCACCGGGACGGACCCCGGCGAGCAGTACTTC | CSVTGTDPGEQYF
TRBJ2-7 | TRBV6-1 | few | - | TGTGCCAGCAGTGAAGCTGCTAGCCGATCCTACGAGCAGTACTTC | CASSEAASRSYEQYF
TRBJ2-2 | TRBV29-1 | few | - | TGCAGCGTTGGGACTCTTGGGACCGGGGAGCTGTTTTTT | CSVGTLGTGELFF